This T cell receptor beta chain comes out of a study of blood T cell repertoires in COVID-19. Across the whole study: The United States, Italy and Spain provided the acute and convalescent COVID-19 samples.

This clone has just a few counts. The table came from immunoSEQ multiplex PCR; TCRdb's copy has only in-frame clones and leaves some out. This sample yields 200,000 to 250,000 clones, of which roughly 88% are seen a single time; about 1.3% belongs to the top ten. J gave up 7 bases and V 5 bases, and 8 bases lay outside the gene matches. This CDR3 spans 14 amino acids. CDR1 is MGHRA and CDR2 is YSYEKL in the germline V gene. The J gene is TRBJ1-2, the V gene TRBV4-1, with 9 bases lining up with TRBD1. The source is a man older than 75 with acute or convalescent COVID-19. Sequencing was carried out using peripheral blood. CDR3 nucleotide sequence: TGCGCCAGCAGCTTAAACAGGGGGCAGGGTGGCTACACCTTC. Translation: CASSLNRGQGGYTF.